A selection of T cell receptor beta chains follows, all from one sample in a study of post-analysis software for immune sequencing data. TCRdb reprocessed the PCR reads with MiXCR, giving one entry per CDR3 protein. The sample carries more than 350,000 distinct CDR3 sequences, less than 40% recorded once. The sample consisted of blood. These receptors all come from a girl aged 2 to 10 with multiple sclerosis. The CDR3 runs from the conserved cysteine through the conserved F or W. The order of the fields is V gene, D gene, J gene, clone size, CDR3 DNA, CDR3 protein. A D gene is named only where the DNA matches it firmly. A clone size is listed for some rows: how often the clone was seen (once, few, many), or a class if it is expanded.

V: TRBV10-3
D: .
J: TRBJ2-2
size: .
DNA: TGTGCCACTCGATCGGAGAACACCGGGGAACTGTTTTTT
CDR3: CATRSENTGELFF

V: TRBV7-8
D: TRBD1
J: TRBJ2-1
size: .
DNA: TGTGCCAGCAGCTTAGTTCCGACAGGGGAAGCCCACAGCTCCTACAATGAGCAGTTCTTC
CDR3: CASSLVPTGEAHSSYNEQFF

V: TRBV20-1
D: TRBD2
J: TRBJ2-5
size: many
DNA: TGCAGTGCTGAGACCGGGACTAGCTTCGAGACCCAGTACTTC
CDR3: CSAETGTSFETQYF

V: TRBV7-3
D: TRBD2
J: TRBJ2-1
size: .
DNA: TGTGCCAGCAGTTTGTCTAGCGGCTTTTACAATGAGCAGTTCTTC
CDR3: CASSLSSGFYNEQFF

V: TRBV30
D: .
J: TRBJ1-1
size: .
DNA: TGTGCCTGGAGTGTCTCGGGCTACACTGACGCTTTCTTT
CDR3: CAWSVSGYTDAFF

V: TRBV10-3
D: .
J: TRBJ1-5
size: .
DNA: TGTGCCATCAGTGAATGGGCAGGGTTGAACAATCAGCCCCAGCATTTT
CDR3: CAISEWAGLNNQPQHF

V: TRBV7-9
D: TRBD1
J: TRBJ2-7
size: .
DNA: TGTGCCAGCAGCCTAACAGGGGCCTCCTACGAGCAGTACTTC
CDR3: CASSLTGASYEQYF

V: TRBV28
D: .
J: TRBJ2-7
size: few
DNA: TGTGCCAGCAGGGCGGGGGAGACAGGGCCCTACGAGCAGTACTTC
CDR3: CASRAGETGPYEQYF

V: TRBV5-1
D: TRBD2
J: TRBJ2-1
size: few
DNA: TGCGCCAGCAGCGCGACTAGCCCCTACAATGAGCAGTTCTTC
CDR3: CASSATSPYNEQFF

V: TRBV18
D: .
J: TRBJ2-1
size: few
DNA: TGTGCCAGCTCACAGACACAGGACAATGAGCAGTTCTTC
CDR3: CASSQTQDNEQFF

V: TRBV5-1
D: TRBD1
J: TRBJ2-3
size: .
DNA: TGTGCCAGCAGCTGGACAGGGGGCACAGATACGCAGTATTTT
CDR3: CASSWTGGTDTQYF

V: TRBV4-3
D: TRBD2
J: TRBJ2-7
size: few
DNA: TGCGCCAGCAGCCAATTCACTAGCGGAATAACCTACGAGCAGTACTTC
CDR3: CASSQFTSGITYEQYF

V: TRBV28
D: .
J: TRBJ2-7
size: .
DNA: TGTGCCGCAGGGGATACCTACGAGCAGTACTTC
CDR3: CAAGDTYEQYF

V: TRBV7-8
D: .
J: TRBJ1-5
size: .
DNA: TGTGCCAGCAGCTTAGGGGAGGGAAAGAGGAGCAATCAGCCCCAGCATTTT
CDR3: CASSLGEGKRSNQPQHF